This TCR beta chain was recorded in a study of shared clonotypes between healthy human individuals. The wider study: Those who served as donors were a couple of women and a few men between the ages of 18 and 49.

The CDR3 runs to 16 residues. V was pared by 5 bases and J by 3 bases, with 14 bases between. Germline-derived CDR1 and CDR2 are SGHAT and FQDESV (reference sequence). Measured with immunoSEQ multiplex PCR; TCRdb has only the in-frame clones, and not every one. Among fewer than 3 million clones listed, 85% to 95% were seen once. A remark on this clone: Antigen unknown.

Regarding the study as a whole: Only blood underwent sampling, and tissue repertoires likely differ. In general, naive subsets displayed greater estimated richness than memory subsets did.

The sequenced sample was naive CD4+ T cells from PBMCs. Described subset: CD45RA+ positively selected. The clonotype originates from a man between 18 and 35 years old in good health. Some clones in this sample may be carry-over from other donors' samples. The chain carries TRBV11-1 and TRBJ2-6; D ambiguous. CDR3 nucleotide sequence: TGTGCCAGCAGCCTGGCGACTCCAGGTGGGGCCAACGTCCTGACTTTC. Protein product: CASSLATPGGANVLTF.